Each of the 23 T cell receptor beta chains below was sequenced from the same sample in a study of identical twins (TCRdb year 2016). Library construction relied on 5' RACE. Sequencing used an Illumina HiSeq 2000. TCRdb ran its own pipeline on the public reads, namely fastp trimming at Q25 and MiXCR clone calling, and kept in-frame beta chains. Records with the same CDR3 protein are collapsed into one entry carrying the most frequent genes and DNA. For this sample there are some 570,000 distinct CDR3 sequences; about 22% appear just once. Of the sample, roughly 0.5% falls within the top ten clones. The same sample was also studied in work on yellow fever vaccine responses in identical twins.

The material sequenced was CD4+ T cells sorted from blood. Receptors were obtained from a woman aged 18-29 years in good health.

The chain combines TRBV10-3 with TRBJ2-5; 12 bases map to TRBD2. This CDR3 region has 16 residues. CDR1 is ENHRY, CDR2 SYGVKD, per germline. V trimming: 5 bases; J trimming: 8 bases; junction bases outside the gene matches: 12. CDR3 region: CAISPRLAGAPGTQYF. In DNA, the CDR3 is TGTGCCATCAGTCCAAGACTAGCGGGAGCCCCCGGAACCCAGTACTTC.

This clonotype has ten or more counts. V gene TRBV12-3 or TRBV12-4 combines with J gene TRBJ1-5; D unclear. V lost 6 bases to trimming and J lost 3 bases, with 9 bases between them. The CDR3 has 13 amino acids. CDR3 in DNA: TGTGCCAGCAGCCTAACAGACAATCAGCCCCAGCATTTT. As protein: CASSLTDNQPQHF.

The rearrangement links TRBV3-1 to TRBJ2-3, with 10 bases lining up with TRBD2. The V and J ends lost 4 bases and 5 bases, in that order; junction bases with no gene match: 6. Per the germline V gene, CDR1 is LGHDT and CDR2 is YNNKEL (reference sequence). This CDR3 region has 15 residues. The CDR3 loop is CASSPSGRAVDTQYF. As DNA, the CDR3 is TGTGCCAGCAGCCCCAGCGGGAGGGCTGTAGATACGCAGTATTTT.

This clonotype was counted between two and nine times. V usage is TRBV10-3 and J usage is TRBJ2-3; D is ambiguous. Germline-derived CDR1 and CDR2 are ENHRY and SYGVKD. This CDR3 has 11 amino acids. Trimming shortened V by 6 bases and J by 2 bases, and 3 bases separated the two germline ends. Here the CDR3 reads CAIRNTDTQYF. The CDR3 DNA follows: TGTGCCATCAGGAACACAGATACGCAGTATTTT.

The gene calls are TRBV3-1 and TRBJ2-5; possibly TRBD2 for D (6 bases). V lost 4 bases and J lost 5, with 14 bases in between. This CDR3 region has 14 residues. CDR1 is LGHDT, CDR2 YNNKEL, per germline (reference sequence). CDR3 amino acids: CASSPGWGDETQYF. The CDR3 DNA is TGTGCCAGCAGCCCCGGGTGGGGGGATGAGACCCAGTACTTC.

V is TRBV7-2 and J is TRBJ2-1, with TRBD2 as a possible D gene (5 bases). The germline V gene encodes CDR1 SGHTA and CDR2 FQGNSA. V gave up 3 bases and J gave up 4 bases, with 10 bases separating them. There are 14 residues in the CDR3. This CDR3 is CASSFLTTYNEQFF. CDR3 in DNA: TGTGCCAGCAGCTTCCTGACTACGTACAATGAGCAGTTCTTC.

In this sample, this clonotype turned up a few times. The chain recombines TRBV5-1 with TRBJ2-3; TRBD2 matches 11 bases. The CDR3 extends over 16 amino acids. The germline V gene encodes CDR1 SGHRS and CDR2 YFSETQ. J gave up 0 bases and V 3 bases, and 3 bases lay outside the gene matches. CDR3 nucleotides: TGCGCCAGCAGCTACCGGACTAGCGGGAGCACAGATACGCAGTATTTT. Encoded protein: CASSYRTSGSTDTQYF.

The rearrangement joins TRBV28 to TRBJ2-7; D gene unclear. Trimming shortened V by 3 bases and J by 2 bases, and 11 bases separated the two germline ends. This CDR3 has 14 residues. Germline-derived CDR1 and CDR2 are MDHEN and SYDVKM. The CDR3 protein is CASSLDHPTYEQYF. CDR3 in DNA: TGTGCCAGCAGTTTGGATCACCCTACCTACGAGCAGTACTTC.

The rearrangement joins TRBV3-1 to TRBJ1-2, with D uncertain. CDR1 is LGHDT and CDR2 is YNNKEL in the germline V gene (reference sequence). The CDR3 is 14 amino acids. V was shortened by 4 bases and J by 3 bases, with 12 bases between the two germline ends. The CDR3 sequence is CASSPWTRHYGYTF. CDR3 DNA: TGTGCCAGCAGCCCCTGGACCCGTCACTATGGCTACACCTTC.

This sequence joins TRBV24-1 and TRBJ2-7; no clear D gene. The germline CDR1 and CDR2 sequences are KGHDR and SFDVKD. This CDR3 has 13 amino acids. V was shortened by 3 bases and J by 4 bases, with 9 bases between the two germline ends. The CDR3 reads CATSDPSLYEQYF. CDR3 DNA sequence: TGTGCCACCAGTGATCCTTCCCTATACGAGCAGTACTTC.

This clonotype was counted a few times. The genes are TRBV4-1 and TRBJ1-5; D call uncertain. Germline V CDR1 and CDR2: MGHRA, YSYEKL. The CDR3 extends over 17 amino acids. V was clipped by 0 bases and J by 5 bases, with 17 bases between them. CDR3 region: CASSQDAGPLADQPQHF. The DNA of the CDR3 is TGCGCCAGCAGCCAAGATGCAGGTCCCCTGGCGGATCAGCCCCAGCATTTT.

This sequence joins TRBV15 and TRBJ2-2; D is uncertain. This CDR3 has 15 amino acids. From germline, CDR1 is LNHNV and CDR2 YYDKDF (reference sequence). V shed 0 bases and J shed 7 bases, with 12 bases lying between them. CDR3 in amino acids: CATSRDSPDIGELFF. The CDR3 bases are TGTGCCACCAGCAGAGATTCTCCGGATATCGGGGAGCTGTTTTTT. Drawing the rest from reference TRBV15 and TRBJ2-2, the complete variable domain is DAMVIQNPRYQVTQFGKPVTLSCSQTLNHNVMYWYQQKSSQAPKLLFHYYDKDFNNEADTPDNFQSRRPNTSFCFLDIRSPGLGDTAMYLCATSRDSPDIGELFFGEGSRLTVL.

The chain has TRBV20-1 and TRBJ2-7; 8 bases match TRBD1. Unmatched junction bases numbered 3, after V lost 0 bases and J lost 5 bases. Per germline, CDR1 DFQATT and CDR2 SNEGSKA (reference sequence). The CDR3 covers 13 residues. The CDR3 is CSARDPTGDEQYV. The CDR3, as DNA: TGCAGTGCTAGAGACCCGACAGGGGACGAGCAGTACGTC.

The chain employs TRBV2 and TRBJ2-1; 9 bases fit TRBD2. V was clipped by 8 bases and J by 5 bases; unmatched bases: 13. CDR3 length: 16 amino acids. Looked up from germline, CDR1 is SNHLY and CDR2 is FYNNEI. CDR3 protein: CASCRAGGPWNNEQFF. CDR3 bases: TGTGCCAGCTGTCGGGCGGGAGGGCCTTGGAACAATGAGCAGTTCTTC.

The chain employs TRBV20-1 and TRBJ2-7, with D possibly TRBD1 on 6 matching bases. The CDR3 contains 18 residues. V lost 2 bases and J 0 bases, leaving 23 bases between the germline ends. Germline CDR1 and CDR2: DFQATT and SNEGSKA (reference sequence). The CDR3 nucleotides are TGCAGTGCTAGAAAGGGCCTCCTAACGGCAGGGGTCTCCTACGAGCAGTACTTC. Protein sequence: CSARKGLLTAGVSYEQYF.

The CDR3 spells CAISESPQETQYF. The CDR3, as DNA: TGTGCCATCAGTGAGTCCCCCCAAGAGACCCAGTACTTC. The chain couples TRBV10-3 to TRBJ2-5; unclear D gene. This CDR3 is 13 amino acids long. The germline CDR1 and CDR2 sequences are ENHRY and SYGVKD. V lost 0 bases to trimming and J lost 1 base, with 3 bases between them.

This clonotype came up a few times. The CDR3 bases are TGTGCCAGCAGTGAAGCTCCACCCGGGACAGGGAGCGAGCAGTACGTC. Amino acids: CASSEAPPGTGSEQYV. The chain carries TRBV2 and TRBJ2-7; the match to TRBD1 covers 9 bases. Germline CDR1 is SNHLY and CDR2 is FYNNEI. There are 16 residues in the CDR3. V dropped 0 bases and J dropped 6; count of bases not matched to a gene: 9.

In this sample, this clonotype turned up a few times. V is TRBV5-1 and J is TRBJ2-7, with TRBD2 identical over 11 bases. With V trimmed by 4 bases and J by 0 bases, 6 bases remained unmatched. The CDR3 extends over 16 amino acids. CDR1 is SGHRS, CDR2 YFSETQ, per germline. The DNA of the CDR3 is TGCGCCAGCAGCCTGGGACTAGCGGACTTCTCCTACGAGCAGTACTTC. Its protein is CASSLGLADFSYEQYF. Using reference TRBV5-1 and TRBJ2-7 for the parts outside the CDR3, the full variable domain is KAGVTQTPRYLIKTRGQQVTLSCSPISGHRSVSWYQQTPGQGLQFLFEYFSETQRNKGNFPGRFSGRQFSNSRSEMNVSTLELGDSALYLCASSLGLADFSYEQYFGPGTRLTVT.

This rearrangement joins TRBV5-1 to TRBJ2-2; D is perhaps TRBD1 (5 bases). The CDR3 covers 14 residues. The ends were cut back, 0 bases at V and 4 bases at J, with 7 bases in the middle. Germline V gene lookup returns CDR1 SGHRS and CDR2 YFSETQ. The CDR3 coding sequence is TGCGCCAGCAGCTTGGATGGGGCCACCGGGGAGCTGTTTTTT. Translating gives CASSLDGATGELFF.

CDR3 in amino acids: CSAPRGRSDPQETQYF. The CDR3 DNA reads as TGCAGTGCTCCTCGGGGGAGGTCCGACCCCCAAGAGACCCAGTACTTC. The J gene is TRBJ2-5, the V gene TRBV20-1, with a tentative D call TRBD2 (6 bases). Deletions cut 5 bases from V and 1 base from J, with 20 bases between. Germline assignment: CDR1 DFQATT and CDR2 SNEGSKA (reference sequence). The CDR3 has 16 residues.

This clonotype has a handful of counts. The CDR3 nucleotides are TGTGCCAGCAGCTTATTCGTCACGGAGACCCAGTACTTC. Translating it yields CASSLFVTETQYF. V is TRBV11-2 and J is TRBJ2-5; D not resolved. The germline CDR1 and CDR2 sequences are SGHAT and FQNNGV. The CDR3 is 13 residues long. V lost 2 bases, J lost 5 bases, and 9 bases lay in between.

This clonotype was seen a few times. The CDR3 sequence: CASSAEQGNGYTF. The DNA for the CDR3 is TGCGCCAGCAGCGCGGAACAGGGAAACGGCTACACCTTC. The chain joins TRBV5-1 to TRBJ1-2; tentatively, D is TRBD1 (6 bases). V lost 4 bases, J lost 8 bases, and 15 bases lay in between. Germline assignment: CDR1 SGHRS and CDR2 YFSETQ. This CDR3 comprises 13 residues.

V gene TRBV12-3 or TRBV12-4 combines with J gene TRBJ2-3; 8 bases are a match to TRBD2. With 3 bases clipped from V and 0 bases from J, the junction kept 8 bases outside the gene matches. This CDR3 has 17 amino acids. DNA of the CDR3: TGTGCCAGCAGTTTCGGTTTAGCGGGAACTAGCACAGATACGCAGTATTTT. Residues: CASSFGLAGTSTDTQYF.